Listed here are 15 T cell receptor beta chains from one sample, sequenced in a study of T cells in Graves' hyperthyroidism and ophthalmopathy. The TCR beta CDR3 regions underwent amplification using RNA transcripts as the source. The TCR CDR3 first-round RT-PCR relied on the HTBI primer set. TCRdb re-called the multiplex PCR reads through MiXCR, storing one row per CDR3 protein. This table has 800,000 or so distinct CDR3 sequences, 38% appearing once. The sequencing sample was made of blood. These receptors all come from a man aged 18-30 years with Graves' hyperthyroidism.

This sequence joins TRBV6-6 and TRBJ2-7; TRBD1 agrees at 10 bases. The trim removed 6 bases at V and 1 base at J, leaving 6 bases unmatched. Germline CDR1 and CDR2: MNHNY and SVGAGI (reference sequence). This CDR3 has 15 residues. The CDR3 DNA reads TGTGCCAGCAGCCGTGGACAGGGGGGATCCTACGAGCAGTACTTC. The encoded protein is CASSRGQGGSYEQYF.

This chain links TRBV10-3 with TRBJ1-2, with TRBD1 matching over 10 bases. Germline V lookup: CDR1 ENHRY, CDR2 SYGVKD. The V gene end was trimmed by 10 bases and the J gene end by 8 bases; junction bases not matched to a gene: 4. There are 11 residues in the CDR3. CDR3 DNA: TGTGCCACCGGGACAGGGGAAGGCTACACCTTC. Its protein is CATGTGEGYTF.

Comments on this clonotype: The conserved phenylalanine or tryptophan is not found at the CDR3 terminus, so this likely reflects a read error. This chain uses TRBV7-8 with TRBJ1-6, with D perhaps TRBD1 (6 bases). Germline assignment: CDR1 SGHVS and CDR2 FQNEAQ. This CDR3 comprises 16 residues. Trimming left V 3 bases short and J 6 bases short, with 15 bases between. The DNA of the CDR3 is TGTGCCAGCAGCTTGTTAGGGGGAGGATTTAATTCACCCCTCCACCTT. Residues: CASSLLGGGFNSPLHL.

The chain combines TRBV5-4 with TRBJ2-7; 7 bases match TRBD1. With 0 bases clipped from V and 2 bases from J, the junction kept 5 bases outside the gene matches. Germline lookup yields CDR1 SGHNT and CDR2 YYREEE (reference sequence). There are 15 residues in the CDR3. The DNA of the CDR3 is TGTGCCAGCAGCTTGGGACAGGGTAAAGCCTACGAGCAGTACTTC. This gives the protein CASSLGQGKAYEQYF.

CDR3 sequence (DNA): TGTGCCAGCAGCTCCACCACTAGGCGCCAAGAGACCCAGTACTTC. It encodes CASSSTTRRQETQYF. The V gene is TRBV7-2, the J gene TRBJ2-5; a possible D gene is TRBD2 (5 bases). The ends were cut back, 4 bases at V and 1 base at J, with 13 bases in the middle. Germline lookup yields CDR1 SGHTA and CDR2 FQGNSA. CDR3 length: 15 residues.

As DNA, the CDR3 is TGTGCCAGCAGGATTGGGGACGGCGATTCACCCCTCCACTTT. It codes for CASRIGDGDSPLHF. The genes are TRBV6-1 and TRBJ1-6, with D maybe TRBD1 (5 bases). Germline CDR1 is MNHNS and CDR2 is SASEGT. CDR3 length: 14 amino acids. Trimming cost V 6 bases and J 8 bases, with 14 bases left between them.

The DNA for the CDR3 is TGTGCCAGCAGTTTCCCAGGGGACTATGGCTACACCTTC. It is translated as CASSFPGDYGYTF. V gene TRBV28 combines with J gene TRBJ1-2; a possible D gene is TRBD1 (6 bases). Germline V gene lookup returns CDR1 MDHEN and CDR2 SYDVKM. CDR3 length equals 13 residues. V shed 3 bases and J shed 3 bases, with 8 bases lying between them.

This chain uses TRBV7-2 with TRBJ1-1, with D perhaps matching TRBD1 (6 bases). Looked up from germline, CDR1 is SGHTA and CDR2 is FQGNSA. This CDR3 is built from 13 residues. Trimming shortened V by 8 bases and J by 2 bases, and 12 bases separated the two germline ends. CDR3 nucleotides: TGTGCCAGCGGGACACAATCCAACACTGAAGCTTTCTTT. Its protein is CASGTQSNTEAFF.

This chain connects TRBV12-3 or TRBV12-4 to TRBJ2-7, with D perhaps assigned TRBD1 or TRBD2 (5 bases each). This CDR3 has 15 residues. Trimming stripped 5 bases from V and 6 bases from J, with 20 bases between. The CDR3 sequence is CASSDLRDGRLEQYF. In DNA form, the CDR3 reads TGTGCCAGCAGTGACCTAAGGGACGGTCGCCTCGAGCAGTACTTC.

The chain is built from TRBV7-8 and TRBJ2-1; D perhaps matches TRBD1 (5 bases). V dropped 6 bases and J dropped 8 bases, with 14 bases sitting between them. This CDR3 contains 13 residues. Germline CDR1 SGHVS, CDR2 FQNEAQ. CDR3 in amino acids: CASSLDKSDEQFF. CDR3 DNA: TGTGCCAGCAGTTTGGACAAGTCGGATGAGCAGTTCTTC.

V is TRBV7-2 and J is TRBJ2-7; D is perhaps TRBD2 (6 bases). Trimming removed 3 bases from V and 1 base from J, with 13 bases in between. Germline V gene lookup returns CDR1 SGHTA and CDR2 FQGNSA. The CDR3 spans 15 residues. The CDR3 nucleotides read TGTGCCAGCAGCTTGCGGGGCAGGGTATCCTACGAGCAGTACTTC. This gives the protein CASSLRGRVSYEQYF.

This CDR3 reads CAISVPPPGPNPYGYTF. The CDR3 DNA reads as TGTGCCATCAGTGTGCCCCCCCCAGGACCAAACCCCTATGGCTACACCTTC. The chain employs TRBV10-3 and TRBJ1-2; the D is unclear. Germline assignment: CDR1 ENHRY and CDR2 SYGVKD. This CDR3 is 17 amino acids long. Trimming shortened V by 4 bases and J by 4 bases, and 22 bases separated the two germline ends.

The J gene is TRBJ1-6, the V gene TRBV20-1; TRBD1 aligns across 9 bases. Germline lookup yields CDR1 DFQATT and CDR2 SNEGSKA (reference sequence). The V gene end was trimmed by 5 bases and the J gene end by 11 bases; junction bases not matched to a gene: 13. The CDR3 is made up of 15 amino acids. This CDR3 is CSAPEQGAQITPLHF. The CDR3 region has the DNA TGCAGTGCTCCAGAACAGGGGGCACAGATCACACCCCTCCACTTT.

This clonotype appeared many times. The chain is built from TRBV19 and TRBJ1-5, with D maybe TRBD1 (6 bases). The V gene lost 4 bases and the J gene lost 0 bases, with 10 bases spanning the gap. Germline lookup yields CDR1 LNHDA and CDR2 SQIVND (reference sequence). The CDR3 contains 15 residues. CDR3 region: CASSRTAYSNQPQHF. The CDR3 DNA reads TGTGCCAGTAGTAGGACAGCATATAGCAATCAGCCCCAGCATTTT.

The table lists this clonotype with a few counts. The chain joins TRBV7-9 to TRBJ1-1, with unresolved D. Germline CDR1 and CDR2: SEHNR and FQNEAQ (reference sequence). The length of the CDR3 is 13 residues. The germline V and J ends were trimmed by 5 bases and 0 bases, with 7 bases remaining between them. The CDR3 spells CASSAYLNTEAFF. CDR3 DNA: TGTGCCAGCAGCGCGTACCTGAACACTGAAGCTTTCTTT.